The source of this T cell receptor (beta chain) is a study of cytomegalovirus exposure and HLA in healthy donors. PCR employed 60 Vbeta and 13 Jbeta primers. Produced via immunoSEQ multiplex PCR; TCRdb's table is partial and in-frame only. The table includes about 120,000 clones, approximately 80% detected once. Note on this clone: Its target is not known.

V lost 4 bases, J lost 6 bases, and 13 bases lay in between. This CDR3 comprises 14 residues. Per germline, CDR1 MDHEN and CDR2 SYDVKM. Study-wide findings and caveats: The Asian-associated ancestry cluster reportedly had fewer N-insertions than the approximately 700-donor mean in a later analysis.

Sequencing used PBMCs. The receptor was isolated from a young woman in good health and CMV-seronegative. This chain links TRBV28 with TRBJ1-3; a weak D match, TRBD1 (5 bases). The CDR3 loop reads CASSSGQGPNTIYF. CDR3 coding DNA: TGTGCCAGCAGTTCCGGGCAGGGCCCAAACACCATATATTTT. The entire variable domain, with the rest obtained from reference TRBV28 and TRBJ1-3, is as follows: DVKVTQSSRYLVKRTGEKVFLECVQDMDHENMFWYRQDPGLGLRLIYFSYDVKMKEKGDIPEGYSVSREKKERFSLILESASTNQTSMYLCASSSGQGPNTIYFGEGSWLTVV.